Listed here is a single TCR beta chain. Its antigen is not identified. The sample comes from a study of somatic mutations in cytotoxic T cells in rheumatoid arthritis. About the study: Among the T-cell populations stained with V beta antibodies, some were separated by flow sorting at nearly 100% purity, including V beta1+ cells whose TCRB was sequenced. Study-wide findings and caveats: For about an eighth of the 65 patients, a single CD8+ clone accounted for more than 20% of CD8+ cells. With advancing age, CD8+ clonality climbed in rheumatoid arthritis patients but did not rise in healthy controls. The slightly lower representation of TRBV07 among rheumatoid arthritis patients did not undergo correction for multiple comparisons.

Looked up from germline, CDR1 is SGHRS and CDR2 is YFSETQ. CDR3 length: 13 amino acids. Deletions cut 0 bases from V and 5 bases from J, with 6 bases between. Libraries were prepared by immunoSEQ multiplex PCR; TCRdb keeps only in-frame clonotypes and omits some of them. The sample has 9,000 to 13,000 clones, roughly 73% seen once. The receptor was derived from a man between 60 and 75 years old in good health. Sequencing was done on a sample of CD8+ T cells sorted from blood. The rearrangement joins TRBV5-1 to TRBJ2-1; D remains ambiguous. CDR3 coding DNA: TGCGCCAGCAGCTTGGAAGGGAACAATGAGCAGTTCTTC. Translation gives CASSLEGNNEQFF.